The following is a TCR beta chain sequence with its context. Its antigen is undetermined. Alongside a J-beta primer mix, a sample-barcoded 5' primer served in a second PCR lasting about 6 to 12 cycles. TCRdb ran MiXCR on the 5' RACE reads and lists one entry per CDR3 protein. The sample contains approximately 1.5 million distinct CDR3 sequences, 35% to 45% of which appear only once. The data belong to a study of blood T cells in healthy people across ages. Study-level results: The study found more naive CD4+ cells and higher diversity in long-lived than aged donors. Per-million-T-cell TCR beta diversity fell roughly linearly with age.

The germline V gene has CDR1 SGHTA and CDR2 FQGNSA. The CDR3 is 15 residues long. V was shortened by 4 bases and J by 3 bases, with 13 bases between the two germline ends. The chain carries TRBV7-2 and TRBJ2-1, with D perhaps TRBD2 (6 bases). Sequencing used blood. The sequence was obtained from a woman aged 18-35 years in good health. The CDR3 DNA reads as TGTGCCAGCAGCTCGGACTGGGGGGTCTACAATGAGCAGTTCTTC. This codes for CASSSDWGVYNEQFF.